The sequence of this T cell receptor (beta chain) was determined in a study of shared clonotypes between healthy human individuals. The assay was immunoSEQ multiplex PCR, and TCRdb's table has in-frame clones only and misses some. This table has over a million clones, around 97% appearing once. Germline V gene lookup returns CDR1 WNHNN and CDR2 SYGVQD (reference sequence). V gave up 6 bases and J gave up 0 bases, with 8 bases separating them. The CDR3 covers 13 residues. This sequence originates from a man aged 30-40 years in good health. This chain joins TRBV10-1 and TRBJ1-1; perhaps TRBD1 as D (6 bases). Material for sequencing was naive CD4+ T cells sorted from blood. Noted subset: CD45RA+ positively selected. The chain's CDR3 is CASRDSMNTEAFF. Written as DNA, the CDR3 is TGCGCCAGCAGGGACAGCATGAACACTGAAGCTTTCTTT.